Below are 30 T cell receptor beta chains sequenced from a single sample in a study of response to subunit inactivated influenza vaccine. TCRdb independently ran MiXCR on the RT-PCR reads; one entry per CDR3 protein. The sample has 800,000 to 1,000,000 distinct CDR3 sequences, less than 25% seen once. The source was PBMCs from blood, collected 4 to 6 days after vaccination. All receptors come from a man aged 50 or older who received an inactivated influenza vaccine.

This clonotype was found many times. V gene TRBV5-1 combines with J gene TRBJ2-1; 11 nucleotides align to TRBD1. The V and J ends lost 4 bases and 5 bases, in that order; junction bases with no gene match: 8. The CDR3 extends over 16 amino acids. Germline V CDR1 and CDR2: SGHRS, YFSETQ. The DNA for the CDR3 is TGCGCCAGCAGCGTAGGACAGGGGGCGCGGAACAATGAGCAGTTCTTC. It is translated as CASSVGQGARNNEQFF. Complete variable domain (other parts from reference TRBV5-1 and TRBJ2-1): KAGVTQTPRYLIKTRGQQVTLSCSPISGHRSVSWYQQTPGQGLQFLFEYFSETQRNKGNFPGRFSGRQFSNSRSEMNVSTLELGDSALYLCASSVGQGARNNEQFFGPGTRLTVL.

This rearrangement joins TRBV19 to TRBJ2-2, with D maybe TRBD1 (5 bases). Germline CDR1 reads LNHDA; CDR2 reads SQIVND (reference sequence). The ends were cut back, 7 bases at V and 4 bases at J, with 10 bases in the middle. This CDR3 region has 13 residues. Here the CDR3 DNA reads TGTGCCAGTAAGGGCAGGGCCACCGGGGAGCTGTTTTTT. It codes for CASKGRATGELFF.

This rearrangement joins TRBV11-1 to TRBJ2-1, with D uncertain. The germline V gene has CDR1 SGHAT and CDR2 FQDESV (reference sequence). The CDR3 runs to 18 residues. Trimming removed 1 base at V and 3 bases at J, with 19 bases between. CDR3 in amino acids: CASSLGLRVRPIYNEQFF. The CDR3 nucleotides read TGTGCCAGCAGCTTAGGACTGAGAGTACGTCCCATCTACAATGAGCAGTTCTTC.

This clonotype was seen only a few times. This sequence joins TRBV7-2 and TRBJ1-6; TRBD1 matches 7 bases. The junction had 9 bases not matched to a gene; V was cut back by 2 bases and J by 5 bases. The CDR3 contains 17 residues. Per the germline V gene, CDR1 is SGHTA and CDR2 is FQGNSA. The CDR3 is CASSLYWGTDNNSPLHF. Here the CDR3 DNA reads TGTGCCAGCAGCTTATACTGGGGGACAGACAATAATTCACCCCTCCACTTT.

This clonotype has just a few counts. V is TRBV9 and J is TRBJ2-5; 10 nucleotides match TRBD2. With 0 bases clipped from V and 5 bases from J, the junction kept 7 bases outside the gene matches. CDR1 and CDR2 from the germline V gene are SGDLS and YYNGEE. The CDR3 spans 16 residues. The CDR3 region has the DNA TGTGCCAGCAGCGTAGAGGATAGCGGGAGGATGGAGACCCAGTACTTC. Translated: CASSVEDSGRMETQYF.

The genes are TRBV21-1 and TRBJ2-1; TRBD2 reflects the table's D call only, with no check against the DNA. TRBV21-1 constitutes a pseudogene. This CDR3 spans 17 amino acids. DNA for the CDR3: TGTGCCAGCAGCAAAAAAGGGACTAGAGAAGGAGGGGGTGAGCAGTTCTTC. Its protein is CASSKKGTREGGGEQFF.

This clonotype was seen once. This chain joins TRBV5-6 and TRBJ2-7; 11 bases agree with TRBD2. This CDR3 comprises 14 residues. The germline gives CDR1 SGHDT, CDR2 YYEEEE. The V and J ends lost 2 bases and 8 bases, in that order; junction bases with no gene match: 6. The CDR3 loop reads CASSLRGLAGKQYF. DNA of the CDR3: TGTGCCAGCAGCTTACGAGGACTAGCGGGTAAGCAGTACTTC.

This chain links TRBV5-1 with TRBJ2-7, with D unclear. Germline-derived CDR1 and CDR2 are SGHRS and YFSETQ. Trimming cost V 1 base and J 6 bases, with 8 bases left between them. The CDR3 has 12 amino acids. The CDR3 spells CASSLNSREQYF. The CDR3 region has the DNA TGCGCCAGCAGCTTGAACTCCCGCGAGCAGTACTTC.

The J gene is TRBJ2-5, the V gene TRBV30, with TRBD1 matching over 10 bases. The CDR3 is 16 amino acids. Germline CDR1 GTSNPN, CDR2 SVGIG (reference sequence). Trimming removed 0 bases from V and 1 base from J; junction bases left unmatched: 5. Here the CDR3 reads CAWSVPWTGGQETQYF. The CDR3, as DNA: TGTGCCTGGAGTGTACCTTGGACAGGGGGCCAAGAGACCCAGTACTTC.

CDR3: CATSRRAGATYNEQFF. The CDR3 region has the DNA TGTGCCACCAGCAGACGAGCGGGAGCCACCTACAATGAGCAGTTCTTC. V gene TRBV15 combines with J gene TRBJ2-1; 8 positions match TRBD2. Looked up from germline, CDR1 is LNHNV and CDR2 is YYDKDF (reference sequence). CDR3 length equals 16 residues. The V and J ends lost 2 bases and 2 bases, in that order; junction bases with no gene match: 5.

In its sample, this clonotype was seen a few times. The gene calls are TRBV7-9 and TRBJ2-4, with D possibly TRBD1 on 5 matching bases. V dropped 3 bases and J dropped 11 bases, with 23 bases sitting between them. This CDR3 contains 16 residues. The germline V gene encodes CDR1 SEHNR and CDR2 FQNEAQ (reference sequence). The CDR3 region has the DNA TGTGCCAGCAGCTTGGGGCGAATGGGGCCGTCTCAAGTTCAGTACTTC. This encodes CASSLGRMGPSQVQYF.

This clonotype has at least ten counts. This rearrangement joins TRBV20-1 to TRBJ2-7, with TRBD1 identical over 7 bases. This CDR3 comprises 13 residues. Germline CDR1 is DFQATT and CDR2 is SNEGSKA (reference sequence). V shed 5 bases, J shed 6 bases, and the junction held 10 bases outside the gene matches. The CDR3 region is CSAEPGTVSEQYF. The CDR3 DNA sequence: TGCAGTGCTGAACCCGGGACAGTCAGCGAGCAGTACTTC.

This clonotype was seen only a few times. This chain links TRBV12-3 or TRBV12-4 with TRBJ2-7, with 9 bases matching TRBD2. V shed 5 bases, J shed 9 bases, and the junction held 14 bases outside the gene matches. CDR3 length: 15 amino acids. The CDR3 DNA follows: TGTGCCAGCAGTCCCTCGCTAGCGGGATATCGTTGGCAGTACTTC. Amino acid sequence: CASSPSLAGYRWQYF.

The chain is built from TRBV5-1 and TRBJ2-5, with TRBD1 matching 7 bases. The V gene end was trimmed by 0 bases and the J gene end by 1 base; junction bases not matched to a gene: 9. Per germline, CDR1 SGHRS and CDR2 YFSETQ. This CDR3 spans 17 amino acids. The CDR3 reads CASSLGSGYRGQETQYF. The CDR3 nucleotides read TGCGCCAGCAGCTTGGGGAGTGGGTACAGGGGCCAAGAGACCCAGTACTTC.

The chain recombines TRBV5-1 with TRBJ2-1, with 7 bases fitting TRBD1. Trimming took 4 bases from V and 5 from J; bases not matched to a gene: 15. The CDR3 consists of 17 residues. Germline lookup yields CDR1 SGHRS and CDR2 YFSETQ. The CDR3 DNA sequence: TGCGCCAGCAGCCAAAAGACACAGGGGTTCGGAAACAATGAGCAGTTCTTC. This codes for CASSQKTQGFGNNEQFF.

The genes are TRBV7-3 and TRBJ2-1; D is perhaps TRBD2 (7 bases). Per the germline V gene, CDR1 is SGHTA and CDR2 is FQGTGA. This CDR3 is 17 amino acids long. Trimming took off 2 bases at V and 10 bases at J, with 24 bases between the two ends. Here the CDR3 DNA reads TGTGCCAGCAGCTTACAATTCCGGGCTAGCGGAGGGGGGGAGCAGTTCTTC. It yields the protein CASSLQFRASGGGEQFF.

V gene TRBV5-6 combines with J gene TRBJ2-6; the match to TRBD1 covers 8 bases. The V gene's germline CDR1 is SGHDT and CDR2 YYEEEE. Trimming cost V 0 bases and J 4 bases; bases outside gene matches: 9. This CDR3 contains 18 residues. CDR3 nucleotide sequence: TGTGCCAGCAGCTTGGCCGGGCAGGGGGCGTTAGGGGCCAACGTCCTGACTTTC. This sequence encodes CASSLAGQGALGANVLTF.

The chain links TRBV12-3 or TRBV12-4 to TRBJ1-2, with a possible D match to TRBD1 (6 bases). CDR3 length: 13 amino acids. Trimming shortened V by 4 bases and J by 3 bases, and 9 bases separated the two germline ends. CDR3: CASSWGLDYGYTF. The CDR3 DNA follows: TGTGCCAGCAGTTGGGGGCTGGACTATGGCTACACCTTC.

This clonotype appeared a few times. The chain carries TRBV20-1 and TRBJ2-3, with TRBD2 matching 10 bases. J was trimmed by 0 bases and V by 6 bases; bases with no gene match: 6. The CDR3 runs 15 residues. Germline lookup yields CDR1 DFQATT and CDR2 SNEGSKA (reference sequence). The CDR3 spells CSAPRAGGSTDTQYF. The CDR3, as DNA: TGCAGTGCCCCCCGAGCGGGAGGGAGCACAGATACGCAGTATTTT.

This clonotype has a handful of counts. The rearrangement uses TRBV10-3 and TRBJ1-1, with D possibly matching TRBD1 (6 bases). Trimming removed 0 bases at V and 0 bases at J, with 8 bases between. The length of the CDR3 is 15 residues. Germline CDR1 ENHRY, CDR2 SYGVKD. The CDR3 sequence: CAISESTGLNTEAFF. The CDR3 bases are TGTGCCATCAGTGAGTCGACAGGACTGAACACTGAAGCTTTCTTT.

CDR3 amino acids: CASGPTPGAYEQYF. The CDR3 DNA reads TGTGCCAGCGGACCTACACCCGGCGCCTACGAGCAGTACTTC. This sequence joins TRBV7-2 and TRBJ2-7; D is ambiguous. The CDR3 contains 14 residues. Trimming took 8 bases from V and 2 from J, leaving 16 bases between them. Germline CDR1 and CDR2: SGHTA and FQGNSA.

Details on this clonotype: One end of the junction does not line up with germline, which may come from a read error. This chain connects TRBV7-9 to TRBJ1-1; D remains ambiguous. CDR1 is SEHNR, CDR2 FQNEAQ, per germline (reference sequence). The CDR3 is 15 residues long. CDR3 amino acids: CASSLYVGLNTEALF. The CDR3 DNA reads as TGTGCCAGCAGCTTATACGTAGGGCTGAACACTGAAGCTCTCTTT.

This clonotype was seen many times. The CDR3 nucleotides read TGTGCCAGCAGCCGGGACCTCACCTACGAGCAGTACTTC. It yields the protein CASSRDLTYEQYF. The chain carries TRBV5-6 and TRBJ2-7; perhaps D is TRBD1 or TRBD2 (5 bases each). V lost 4 bases and J 2 bases, leaving 10 bases between the germline ends. Germline V CDR1 and CDR2: SGHDT, YYEEEE. The CDR3 is 13 amino acids.

The chain combines TRBV10-2 with TRBJ1-5; TRBD1 might be the D (5 bases). The germline gives CDR1 WSHSY, CDR2 SAAADI. This CDR3 region has 14 residues. V lost 5 bases, J lost 0 bases, and 8 bases lay in between. The chain's CDR3 is CASSQGDSNQPQHF. The CDR3 nucleotides are TGCGCCAGCAGTCAGGGAGATAGCAATCAGCCCCAGCATTTT.

The V and J genes are TRBV7-2 and TRBJ2-3; 8 positions match TRBD2. Trimming removed 3 bases from V and 4 bases from J; junction bases left unmatched: 6. The CDR3 contains 15 residues. CDR1 is SGHTA and CDR2 is FQGNSA in the germline V gene. The CDR3 here is CASSFVSGISDTQYF. The CDR3 nucleotides read TGTGCCAGCAGCTTCGTTAGCGGGATATCAGATACGCAGTATTTT.

Only a few counts were recorded for this clonotype. This chain joins TRBV20-1 and TRBJ2-7, with 8 bases lining up with TRBD1. Germline CDR1 DFQATT, CDR2 SNEGSKA (reference sequence). V trimming: 3 bases; J trimming: 3 bases; junction bases outside the gene matches: 10. There are 15 residues in the CDR3. CDR3 coding DNA: TGCAGTGCTAGTCCCGTCCTTGACAGGGGCTACGAGCAGTACTTC. Encoded protein: CSASPVLDRGYEQYF.

This clonotype was found a few times. CDR3 amino acids: CASSHLTGTGNTGELFF. For the CDR3, the DNA is TGCGCCAGCAGCCACCTCACCGGGACAGGCAACACCGGGGAGCTGTTTTTT. The V call is TRBV4-3, the J call TRBJ2-2; TRBD1 matches at 8 bases. Germline values: CDR1 LGHNA, CDR2 YSLEER. V was pared by 3 bases and J by 2 bases, with 8 bases of the junction left unmatched. This CDR3 contains 17 residues.

This clonotype was detected a few times. This sequence joins TRBV12-3 or TRBV12-4 and TRBJ2-5; TRBD1 agrees at 12 bases. Trimming took 4 bases from V and 1 from J; bases not matched to a gene: 4. CDR3 length equals 16 residues. The chain's CDR3 is CASSYRDRGPQETQYF. DNA of the CDR3: TGTGCCAGCAGTTATAGGGACAGGGGGCCCCAAGAGACCCAGTACTTC.

This sequence joins TRBV20-1 and TRBJ2-5; D tentatively fits TRBD1 or TRBD2 (5 bases each). V was cut by 5 bases and J by 9 bases, with 19 bases left in between. The CDR3 consists of 13 residues. Germline-derived CDR1 and CDR2 are DFQATT and SNEGSKA (reference sequence). The DNA of the CDR3 is TGCAGTGCTTCGACAGAGGGTAGAGGATCCCAGTACTTC. Amino acid sequence: CSASTEGRGSQYF.

This clonotype was detected ten times or more. The gene calls are TRBV12-3 or TRBV12-4 and TRBJ2-7; 10 positions match TRBD1. V lost 4 bases, J lost 8 bases, and 8 bases stayed unmatched. The CDR3 contains 14 residues. The CDR3 sequence: CASSSNRDRGQQYF. CDR3 sequence (DNA): TGTGCCAGCAGTTCAAACCGGGACAGGGGACAGCAGTACTTC.